These 3 T cell receptor beta chains were all obtained from the same sample, sequenced in a study of blood T cell repertoires in COVID-19. TCRdb's table, derived via immunoSEQ multiplex PCR, lists solely in-frame clones and lacks some. The sample holds hundreds of thousands of clones, around nine tenths seen once. Sequencing was performed on PBMCs or T cells enriched from blood (not recorded which). The receptors here all came from a young woman with acute COVID-19.

This clone was recorded a few times. V and J are TRBV2 and TRBJ2-5; perhaps TRBD1 as D (6 bases). This CDR3 region has 14 residues. Germline V CDR1 and CDR2: SNHLY, FYNNEI. Deletions cut 3 bases from V and 5 bases from J, with 13 bases between. CDR3 amino acids: CASSDGKGEETQYF. CDR3 coding DNA: TGTGCCAGCAGTGACGGAAAGGGGGAGGAGACCCAGTACTTC. Supplemented by reference TRBV2 and TRBJ2-5, the full variable domain reads EPEVTQTPSHQVTQMGQEVILRCVPISNHLYFYWYRQILGQKVEFLVSFYNNEISEKSEIFDDQFSVERPDGSNFTLKIRSTKLEDSAMYFCASSDGKGEETQYFGPGTRLLVL.

This rearrangement joins TRBV7-9 to TRBJ1-5; no firm D call. The germline gives CDR1 SEHNR, CDR2 FQNEAQ (reference sequence). This CDR3 contains 15 residues. Trimming took 4 bases from V and 0 from J, leaving 10 bases between them. The CDR3 reads CASSSQYSSNQPQHF. In DNA form, the CDR3 reads TGTGCCAGCAGCTCCCAGTATTCTAGCAATCAGCCCCAGCATTTT.

This clone showed up just a few times. The V gene is TRBV9, the J gene TRBJ2-1; D remains ambiguous. Trimming left V 0 bases short and J 3 bases short, with 16 bases between. The germline gives CDR1 SGDLS, CDR2 YYNGEE. The CDR3 is 17 residues long. CDR3: CASSVGQRPPIYNEQFF. The CDR3 DNA is TGTGCCAGCAGCGTAGGGCAGCGTCCACCTATCTACAATGAGCAGTTCTTC.